These 24 T cell receptor beta chains originate from one sample sequenced in a study of blood T cell repertoires in COVID-19. Libraries were prepared by immunoSEQ multiplex PCR; TCRdb keeps only in-frame clonotypes and omits some of them. In the table there are around 250,000 clones, 75% to 90% of which are singletons. The sequenced sample was PBMCs or T cells enriched from blood (not recorded which). Receptor source: a woman in her forties or fifties who had recovered from COVID-19.

This sequence joins TRBV18 and TRBJ1-1; D not certain. The CDR3 spans 14 residues. The V and J ends lost 3 bases and 0 bases respectively, with 8 bases between them. Germline CDR1 is KGHSH and CDR2 is LQKENI. As DNA, the CDR3 is TGTGCCAGCTCACCTAAAAGCCTGAACACTGAAGCTTTCTTT. Amino acid sequence: CASSPKSLNTEAFF.

The chain links TRBV11-2 to TRBJ1-5, with TRBD1 identical over 9 bases. CDR1 is SGHAT, CDR2 FQNNGV, per germline. The length of the CDR3 is 15 residues. Trimming removed 5 bases from V and 3 bases from J; junction bases left unmatched: 5. The CDR3 region is CASSRGQGDNQPQHF. The CDR3 DNA follows: TGTGCCAGCAGCCGGGGACAGGGTGACAATCAGCCCCAGCATTTT. The whole variable domain, remainder taken from reference TRBV11-2 and TRBJ1-5, is EAGVAQSPRYKIIEKRQSVAFWCNPISGHATLYWYQQILGQGPKLLIQFQNNGVVDDSQLPKDRFSAERLKGVDSTLKIQPAKLEDSAVYLCASSRGQGDNQPQHFGDGTRLSIL.

The chain uses TRBV3-1 (or the pseudogene TRBV3-2) and TRBJ1-1; D ambiguous. CDR3 length equals 14 residues. The germline V and J ends were trimmed by 2 bases and 2 bases, with 9 bases remaining between them. CDR1 and CDR2 from the germline V gene are LGHDT and YNNKEL (reference sequence). CDR3 residues: CASSQPGSNTEAFF. CDR3 sequence (DNA): TGTGCCAGCAGCCAACCGGGATCTAACACTGAAGCTTTCTTT.

This chain uses TRBV2 with TRBJ2-1, with 7 bases that match TRBD1. This CDR3 spans 13 amino acids. Germline-derived CDR1 and CDR2 are SNHLY and FYNNEI. Trimming took 6 bases from V and 13 from J; bases not matched to a gene: 12. CDR3 protein: CASRDRTTLGQFF. In nucleotides, the CDR3 is TGTGCCAGCAGGGACAGGACCACCCTTGGCCAGTTCTTC.

The chain is built from TRBV6-1 and TRBJ1-5, with TRBD1 matching 8 bases. Germline V gives CDR1 MNHNS, CDR2 SASEGT. The CDR3 covers 16 residues. With V trimmed by 4 bases and J by 4 bases, 9 bases remained unmatched. The CDR3 loop reads CASSGQGIGLNQPQHF. CDR3 DNA sequence: TGTGCCAGCAGTGGACAGGGGATCGGGTTGAATCAGCCCCAGCATTTT.

The chain employs TRBV18 and TRBJ2-7; 9 bases align to TRBD1. The CDR3 has 16 amino acids. V lost 0 bases to trimming and J lost 5 bases; unmatched junction nucleotides: 8. Germline V lookup: CDR1 KGHSH, CDR2 LQKENI. The CDR3 DNA reads as TGTGCCAGCTCACCACCACATCCGACAGGGGGAAACGAGCAGTACTTC. This gives the protein CASSPPHPTGGNEQYF.

This clone appeared a few times. This sequence joins TRBV4-2 and TRBJ2-7, with D maybe TRBD2 (6 bases). Germline V lookup: CDR1 LGHNA, CDR2 YNFKEQ. V lost 0 bases to trimming and J lost 4 bases, with 13 bases between them. The CDR3 consists of 15 residues. CDR3 nucleotide sequence: TGTGCCAGCAGCCAAGAAGGCGGGAAAGGTTACGAGCAGTACTTC. It encodes CASSQEGGKGYEQYF.

The chain couples TRBV3-1 (or the pseudogene TRBV3-2) to TRBJ2-7; D perhaps matches TRBD2 (5 bases). The V and J ends lost 3 bases and 4 bases respectively, with 7 bases between them. The CDR3 length is 12 residues. Germline V lookup: CDR1 LGHDT, CDR2 YNNKEL (reference sequence). CDR3 coding DNA: TGTGCCAGCAGCCATGCGGGTTACGAGCAGTACTTC. It codes for CASSHAGYEQYF.

The chain couples TRBV4-2 to TRBJ1-1; 8 nucleotides align to TRBD1. The V gene end was trimmed by 0 bases and the J gene end by 5 bases; junction bases not matched to a gene: 8. The CDR3 sequence is 16 residues long. Germline V gene sequence: CDR1 LGHNA, CDR2 YNFKEQ. The CDR3 DNA is TGTGCCAGCAGCCAAGAGCTCAGGGGGCTGGTGACTGAAGCTTTCTTT. As protein: CASSQELRGLVTEAFF.

In this sample, this clone turned up once. The chain combines TRBV19 with TRBJ1-2; D might be TRBD1 (6 bases). The germline V gene encodes CDR1 LNHDA and CDR2 SQIVND (reference sequence). The CDR3 length is 15 residues. V lost 5 bases and J 2 bases, leaving 15 bases between the germline ends. CDR3 DNA: TGTGCCAGTAGTGAGAACAGGGCCCTAAACTATGGCTACACCTTC. It translates to CASSENRALNYGYTF. Looking up the rest from reference TRBV19 and TRBJ1-2 gives the full variable domain: DGGITQSPKYLFRKEGQNVTLSCEQNLNHDAMYWYRQDPGQGLRLIYYSQIVNDFQKGDIAEGYSVSREKKESFPLTVTSAQKNPTAFYLCASSENRALNYGYTFGSGTRLTVV.

The genes are TRBV5-1 and TRBJ2-5; 9 bases align to TRBD2. Germline CDR1 and CDR2: SGHRS and YFSETQ. V dropped 3 bases and J dropped 5; count of bases not matched to a gene: 11. This CDR3 has 16 residues. The CDR3 bases are TGCGCCAGCAGCTGGGGGACTAGCAGTATTCGGGAGACCCAGTACTTC. Protein sequence: CASSWGTSSIRETQYF.

The chain couples TRBV27 to TRBJ2-5; TRBD1 matches at 9 bases. CDR1 and CDR2 (germline): MNHEY, SMNVEV (reference sequence). The CDR3 contains 14 residues. Trimming at V came to 6 bases and at J to 5 bases, leaving 7 bases not matched to a gene. CDR3 sequence (DNA): TGTGCCAGCAGGAGGGACAGGGATTTTGAGACCCAGTACTTC. This gives the protein CASRRDRDFETQYF.

This clone was counted only a few times. The chain recombines TRBV5-4 with TRBJ2-3; D is possibly TRBD2 (6 bases). V lost 5 bases, J lost 2 bases, and 12 bases lay in between. The CDR3 is made up of 14 amino acids. Germline V CDR1 and CDR2: SGHNT, YYREEE (reference sequence). The CDR3 bases are TGTGCCAGCAGTCCCGGGAGTGCCACAGATACGCAGTATTTT. It yields the protein CASSPGSATDTQYF.

The V gene is TRBV19, the J gene TRBJ2-7, with a weak D call TRBD2 (6 bases). There are 14 residues in the CDR3. The ends were cut back, 8 bases at V and 2 bases at J, with 16 bases in the middle. The V gene's germline CDR1 is LNHDA and CDR2 SQIVND (reference sequence). For the CDR3, the DNA is TGTGCCAGTGCAGGAGGGAGAACGACCTACGAGCAGTACTTC. The encoded protein is CASAGGRTTYEQYF.

The V call is TRBV5-1, the J call TRBJ1-1; 7 bases match TRBD1. Trimming removed 4 bases from V and 8 bases from J; junction bases left unmatched: 5. The CDR3 contains 12 residues. CDR1 is SGHRS and CDR2 is YFSETQ in the germline V gene. The CDR3 DNA reads as TGCGCCAGCAGCCCGTCGACAGGGGAAGCTTTCTTT. As protein: CASSPSTGEAFF.

This chain joins TRBV6-5 and TRBJ2-7; 9 bases are a match to TRBD1. Per the germline V gene, CDR1 is MNHEY and CDR2 is SVGAGI. This CDR3 comprises 13 residues. V was pared by 4 bases and J by 6 bases, with 4 bases of the junction left unmatched. The CDR3: CASSSGTGSEQYF. In DNA, the CDR3 is TGTGCCAGCAGTTCTGGGACAGGGAGCGAGCAGTACTTC.

This sequence joins TRBV5-1 and TRBJ2-1; no reliable D call. The ends were cut back, 4 bases at V and 0 bases at J, with 8 bases in the middle. CDR3 size: 14 residues. CDR1 is SGHRS and CDR2 is YFSETQ in the germline V gene. The CDR3 region has the DNA TGCGCCAGCAGCGGCTTTTCCTCCTACAATGAGCAGTTCTTC. As protein: CASSGFSSYNEQFF.

This clone was seen only once. The chain couples TRBV5-1 to TRBJ2-1; 11 bases line up with TRBD2. Germline V gene lookup returns CDR1 SGHRS and CDR2 YFSETQ. Trimming took 2 bases from V and 4 from J; bases not matched to a gene: 5. The length of the CDR3 is 16 residues. In nucleotides, the CDR3 is TGCGCCAGCAGCTTCATAGCGGGAGGGGGTTACAATGAGCAGTTCTTC. Its translation: CASSFIAGGGYNEQFF.

The gene calls are TRBV5-1 and TRBJ2-7; D unresolved. There are 16 residues in the CDR3. V was clipped by 0 bases and J by 3 bases, with 16 bases between them. CDR1 and CDR2 (germline): SGHRS, YFSETQ. Written as DNA, the CDR3 is TGCGCCAGCAGCTTGGACGAAAGCCATTCATACTACGAGCAGTACTTC. It specifies CASSLDESHSYYEQYF.

There are a few counts of this clone. The CDR3 DNA reads TGCGCCAGCAGCTTGGGATCTCGGGACACCTCTGGAAACACCATATATTTT. Its translation is CASSLGSRDTSGNTIYF. This rearrangement joins TRBV5-1 to TRBJ1-3, with a weak D call TRBD1 (6 bases). The V end lost 0 bases, the J end lost 0 bases, and 13 bases lay between the germline ends. Germline CDR1 is SGHRS and CDR2 is YFSETQ. The CDR3 is 17 amino acids.

The table lists this clone with a few counts. The rearrangement links TRBV27 to TRBJ1-4, with D perhaps matching TRBD1 (5 bases). The CDR3 has 14 amino acids. Germline V gives CDR1 MNHEY, CDR2 SMNVEV (reference sequence). Trimming removed 7 bases from V and 6 bases from J, with 15 bases in between. The chain's CDR3 is CASTTREGYEKLFF. As DNA, the CDR3 is TGTGCCAGCACCACAAGGGAGGGGTATGAAAAACTGTTTTTT.

The V gene is TRBV27, the J gene TRBJ2-7; no clear D. V was clipped by 6 bases and J by 2 bases, with 14 bases between them. The CDR3 loop spans 14 amino acids. Germline V gene data show CDR1 as MNHEY and CDR2 as SMNVEV (reference sequence). The CDR3 DNA is TGTGCCAGCAGCAAGACTCCTCATACCTACGAGCAGTACTTC. This encodes CASSKTPHTYEQYF.

This chain connects TRBV28 to TRBJ1-5, with 11 bases that match TRBD1. With V trimmed by 4 bases and J by 6 bases, 8 bases remained unmatched. The CDR3 consists of 16 residues. Per germline, CDR1 MDHEN and CDR2 SYDVKM. CDR3 loop: CASSSPGQGEFQPQHF. For the CDR3, the DNA is TGTGCCAGCAGTTCCCCGGGACAGGGGGAATTTCAGCCCCAGCATTTT.

The rearrangement uses TRBV3-1 (or the pseudogene TRBV3-2) and TRBJ1-5; TRBD1 matches 8 bases. Germline values: CDR1 LGHDT, CDR2 YNNKEL (reference sequence). This CDR3 comprises 15 residues. J was trimmed by 3 bases and V by 5 bases; bases with no gene match: 6. CDR3 amino acids: CASSDDRGLNQPQHF. CDR3 in DNA: TGTGCCAGCAGCGATGACAGGGGCCTCAATCAGCCCCAGCATTTT.